This T cell receptor beta chain was found in a study of tumor-infiltrating lymphocytes in oesophageal squamous cell carcinoma (TCRdb year 2016). Regarding this clonotype: Its antigen is still unknown. At one end the junction does not follow the germline gene, possibly because of a read error.

The library was obtained by PCR. TCRdb names Illumina HiSeq 2000 as the instrument used. The raw public data were reprocessed by TCRdb itself: fastp quality trimming at Q25, MiXCR clonotype calling, in-frame beta chains only. Under each unique CDR3 protein, matching rows form one entry showing the most common genes and DNA. This sample lists around 14,000 distinct CDR3 sequences; about 50% were detected once. Roughly 20% of the sample comes from the top ten. This clonotype was obtained from a male donor with esophageal squamous cell carcinoma. The sample was esophageal tumor tissue.

The DNA sequence follows: TGTGCTAGCAGCCATGGGGCTTTCGGTGAGCAGTTCTTC. The encoded protein is CASSHGAFGEQFF. The receptor chain draws on TRBV7-6 and TRBJ2-5, with a weak D call of TRBD1 (5 bases match). The DNA end is more similar to TRBJ2-1, so the J call may be wrong. Reading from cysteine to phenylalanine, the CDR3 counts 13 amino acids. Just the 39-base CDR3 DNA is kept, in frame starting at base 1. CDR1 and CDR2, looked up from the germline V gene, are SGHVS and FNYEAQ.